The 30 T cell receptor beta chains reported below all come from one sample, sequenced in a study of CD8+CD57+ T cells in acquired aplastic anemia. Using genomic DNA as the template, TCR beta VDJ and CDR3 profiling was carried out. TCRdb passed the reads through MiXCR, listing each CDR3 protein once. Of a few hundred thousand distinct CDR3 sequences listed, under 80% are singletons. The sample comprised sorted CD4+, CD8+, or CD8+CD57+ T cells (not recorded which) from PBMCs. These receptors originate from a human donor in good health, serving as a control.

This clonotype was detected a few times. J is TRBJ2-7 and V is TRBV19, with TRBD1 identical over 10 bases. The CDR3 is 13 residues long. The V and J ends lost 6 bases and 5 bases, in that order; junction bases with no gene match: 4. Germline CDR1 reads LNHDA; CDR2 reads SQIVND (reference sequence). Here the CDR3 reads CASRTGGTNEQYF. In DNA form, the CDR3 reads TGTGCCAGTAGGACAGGGGGCACAAACGAGCAGTACTTC.

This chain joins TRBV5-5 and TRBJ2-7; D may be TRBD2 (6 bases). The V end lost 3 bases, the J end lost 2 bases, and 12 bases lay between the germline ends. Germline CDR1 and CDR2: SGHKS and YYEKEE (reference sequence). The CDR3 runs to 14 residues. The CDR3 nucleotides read TGTGCCAGCAGCTCGTCTAGCGTGACCTACGAGCAGTACTTC. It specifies CASSSSSVTYEQYF. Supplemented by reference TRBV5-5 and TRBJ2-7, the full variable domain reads DAGVTQSPTHLIKTRGQQVTLRCSPISGHKSVSWYQQVLGQGPQFIFQYYEKEERGRGNFPDRFSARQFPNYSSELNVNALLLGDSALYLCASSSSSVTYEQYFGPGTRLTVT.

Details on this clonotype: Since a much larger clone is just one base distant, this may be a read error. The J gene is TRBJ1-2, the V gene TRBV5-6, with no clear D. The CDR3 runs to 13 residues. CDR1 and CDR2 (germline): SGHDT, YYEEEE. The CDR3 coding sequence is TGTGCCAGCAGCTTGACTGTGCTGGGAGGCTGCACCTTC. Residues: CASSLTVLGGCTF.

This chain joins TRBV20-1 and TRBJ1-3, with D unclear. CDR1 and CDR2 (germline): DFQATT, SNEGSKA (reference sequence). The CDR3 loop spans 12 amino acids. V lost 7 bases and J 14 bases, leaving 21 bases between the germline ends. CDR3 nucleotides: TGCAGTGACCACTCCCCTTGCGACCCCCTATATTTT. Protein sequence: CSDHSPCDPLYF.

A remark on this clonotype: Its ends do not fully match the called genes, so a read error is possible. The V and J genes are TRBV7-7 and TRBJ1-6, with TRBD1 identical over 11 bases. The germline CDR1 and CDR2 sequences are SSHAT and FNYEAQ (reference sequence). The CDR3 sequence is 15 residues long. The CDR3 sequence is CASSVGDRGDSPLHF. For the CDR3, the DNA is TGTGCCAGCAGCGTAGGGGACAGGGGGGACTCACCTCTCCACTTT.

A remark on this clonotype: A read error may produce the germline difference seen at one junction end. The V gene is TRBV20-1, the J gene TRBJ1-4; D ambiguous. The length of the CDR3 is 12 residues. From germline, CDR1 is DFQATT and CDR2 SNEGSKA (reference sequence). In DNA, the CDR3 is TGCAGTGGTAGAGTAGGGATAGCAAAATTGTTTTTT. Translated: CSGRVGIAKLFF.

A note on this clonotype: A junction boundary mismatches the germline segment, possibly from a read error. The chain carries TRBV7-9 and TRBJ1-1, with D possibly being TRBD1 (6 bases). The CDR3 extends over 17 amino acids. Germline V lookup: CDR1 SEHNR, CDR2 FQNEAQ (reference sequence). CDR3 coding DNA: TGTGCCAGCAGCGTAGCTACGGTCGTCGGGACCTCGGGGGCAGCTTTCTTT. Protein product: CASSVATVVGTSGAAFF.

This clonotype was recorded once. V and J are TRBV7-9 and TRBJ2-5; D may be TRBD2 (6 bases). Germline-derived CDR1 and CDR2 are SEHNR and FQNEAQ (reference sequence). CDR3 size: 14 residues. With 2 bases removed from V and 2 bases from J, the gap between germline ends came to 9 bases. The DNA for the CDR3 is TGTGCCAGCAGCTTATTCAGCGGGCAAGAGACCCAGTACTTC. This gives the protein CASSLFSGQETQYF.

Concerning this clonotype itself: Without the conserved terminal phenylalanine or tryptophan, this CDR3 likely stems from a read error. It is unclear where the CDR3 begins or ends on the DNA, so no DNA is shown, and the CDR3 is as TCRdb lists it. The CDR3 loop reads CASSLGGANQSPHFG. The rearrangement links TRBV2 to TRBJ1-6; TRBD1, the table's D call, was not compared with the DNA. Germline lookup yields CDR1 SNHLY and CDR2 FYNNEI. The CDR3 totals 15 residues, both ends included.

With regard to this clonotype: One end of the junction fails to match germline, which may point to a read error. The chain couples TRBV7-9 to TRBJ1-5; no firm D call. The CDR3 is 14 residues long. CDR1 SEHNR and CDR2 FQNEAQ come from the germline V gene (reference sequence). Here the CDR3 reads CASSFSLNTEAFFF. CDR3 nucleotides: TGTGCCAGCAGCTTCTCGCTGAACACTGAAGCTTTCTTTTTT.

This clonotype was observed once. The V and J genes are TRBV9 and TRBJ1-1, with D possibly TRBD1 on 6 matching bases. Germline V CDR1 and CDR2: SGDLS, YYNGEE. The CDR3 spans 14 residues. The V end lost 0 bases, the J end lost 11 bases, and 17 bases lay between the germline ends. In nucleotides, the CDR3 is TGTGCCAGCAGCGTAGACGGGGGCGGGAATGAGGCTTTCTTT. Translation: CASSVDGGGNEAFF.

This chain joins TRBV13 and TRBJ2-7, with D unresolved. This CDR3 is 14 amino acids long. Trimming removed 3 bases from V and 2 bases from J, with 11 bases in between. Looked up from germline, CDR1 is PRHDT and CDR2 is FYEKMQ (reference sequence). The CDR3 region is CASSFYGEAYEQYF. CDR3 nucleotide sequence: TGTGCCAGCAGCTTTTATGGTGAGGCCTACGAGCAGTACTTC. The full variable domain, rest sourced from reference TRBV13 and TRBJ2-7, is AAGVIQSPRHLIKEKRETATLKCYPIPRHDTVYWYQQGPGQDPQFLISFYEKMQSDKGSIPDRFSAQQFSDYHSELNMSSLELGDSALYFCASSFYGEAYEQYFGPGTRLTVT.

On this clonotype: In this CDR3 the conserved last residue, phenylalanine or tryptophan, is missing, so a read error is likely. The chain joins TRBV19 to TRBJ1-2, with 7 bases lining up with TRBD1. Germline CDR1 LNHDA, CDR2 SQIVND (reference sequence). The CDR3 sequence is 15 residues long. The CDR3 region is CASSSQGQINYDYTV. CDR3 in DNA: TGTGCCAGTAGTTCACAGGGGCAGATTAACTATGACTACACCGTC.

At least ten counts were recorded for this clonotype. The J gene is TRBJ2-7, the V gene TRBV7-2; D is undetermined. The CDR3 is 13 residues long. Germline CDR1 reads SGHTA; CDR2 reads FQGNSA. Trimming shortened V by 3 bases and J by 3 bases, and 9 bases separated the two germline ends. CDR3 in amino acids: CASSFGPFYEQYF. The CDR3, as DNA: TGTGCCAGCAGCTTCGGGCCTTTCTACGAGCAGTACTTC. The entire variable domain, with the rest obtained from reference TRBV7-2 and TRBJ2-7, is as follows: GAGVSQSPSNKVTEKGKDVELRCDPISGHTALYWYRQSLGQGLEFLIYFQGNSAPDKSGLPSDRFSAERTGGSVSTLTIQRTQQEDSAVYLCASSFGPFYEQYFGPGTRLTVT.

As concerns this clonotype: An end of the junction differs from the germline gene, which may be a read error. The CDR3 bases are TGTGCCAGCAGCTTACAGCACGGGAGCTCTGGAAACACCTTT. Residues: CASSLQHGSSGNTF. The J gene is TRBJ1-1, the V gene TRBV7-8; D gene uncertain. This CDR3 has 14 residues. Germline assignment: CDR1 SGHVS and CDR2 FQNEAQ.

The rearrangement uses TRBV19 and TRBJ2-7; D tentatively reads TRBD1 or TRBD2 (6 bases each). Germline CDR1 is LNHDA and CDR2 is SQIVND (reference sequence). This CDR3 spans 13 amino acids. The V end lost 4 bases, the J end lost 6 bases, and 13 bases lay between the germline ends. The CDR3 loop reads CASSTGGHFEQYF. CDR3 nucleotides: TGTGCCAGTAGTACCGGGGGACACTTCGAGCAGTACTTC.

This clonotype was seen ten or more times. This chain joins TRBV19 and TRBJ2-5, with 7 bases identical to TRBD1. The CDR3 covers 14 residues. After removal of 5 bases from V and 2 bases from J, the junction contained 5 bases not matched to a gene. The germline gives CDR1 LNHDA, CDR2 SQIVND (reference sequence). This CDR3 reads CASSADRSQETQYF. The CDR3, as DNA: TGTGCCAGTAGTGCGGACAGGTCACAAGAGACCCAGTACTTC.

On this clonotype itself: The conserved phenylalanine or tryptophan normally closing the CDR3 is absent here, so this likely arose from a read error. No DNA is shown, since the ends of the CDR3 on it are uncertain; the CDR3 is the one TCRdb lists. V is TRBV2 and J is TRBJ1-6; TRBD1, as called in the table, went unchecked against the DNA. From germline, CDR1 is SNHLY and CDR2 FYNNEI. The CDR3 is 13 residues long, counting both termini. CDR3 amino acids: CASSSGRLGLHHL.

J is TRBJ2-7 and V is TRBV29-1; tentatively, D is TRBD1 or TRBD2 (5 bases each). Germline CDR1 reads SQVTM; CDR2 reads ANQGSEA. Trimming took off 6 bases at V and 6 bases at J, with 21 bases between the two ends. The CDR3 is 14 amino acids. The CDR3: CSVHDQGRDCEQYF. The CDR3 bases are TGCAGCGTCCACGATCAGGGACGAGACTGCGAGCAGTACTTC.

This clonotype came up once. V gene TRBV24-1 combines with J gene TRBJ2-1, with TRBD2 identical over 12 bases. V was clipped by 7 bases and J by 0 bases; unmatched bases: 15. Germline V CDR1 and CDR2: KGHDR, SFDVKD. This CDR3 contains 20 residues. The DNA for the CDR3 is TGTGCCACCAGCGACTTTAGGACTAGCGGGGAGGCCGGCTCCTACAATGAGCAGTTCTTC. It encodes CATSDFRTSGEAGSYNEQFF.

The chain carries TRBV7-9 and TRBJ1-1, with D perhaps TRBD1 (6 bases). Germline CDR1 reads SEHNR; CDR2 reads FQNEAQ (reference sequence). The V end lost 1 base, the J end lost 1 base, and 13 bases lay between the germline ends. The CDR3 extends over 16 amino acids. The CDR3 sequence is CASSLEGGLTNTEAFF. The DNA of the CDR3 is TGTGCCAGCAGCTTAGAGGGGGGTTTGACGAACACTGAAGCTTTCTTT. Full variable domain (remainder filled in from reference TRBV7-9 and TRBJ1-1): DTGVSQNPRHKITKRGQNVTFRCDPISEHNRLYWYRQTLGQGPEFLTYFQNEAQLEKSRLLSDRFSAERPKGSFSTLEIQRTEQGDSAMYLCASSLEGGLTNTEAFFGQGTRLTVV.

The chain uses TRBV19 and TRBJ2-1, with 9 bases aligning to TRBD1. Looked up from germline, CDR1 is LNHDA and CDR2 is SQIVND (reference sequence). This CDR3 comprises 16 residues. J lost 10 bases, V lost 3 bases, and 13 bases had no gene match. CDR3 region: CASSIRTGVESYEQFF. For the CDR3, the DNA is TGTGCCAGTAGTATCCGGACAGGGGTGGAATCATACGAGCAGTTCTTC. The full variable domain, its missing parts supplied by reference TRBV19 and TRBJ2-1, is DGGITQSPKYLFRKEGQNVTLSCEQNLNHDAMYWYRQDPGQGLRLIYYSQIVNDFQKGDIAEGYSVSREKKESFPLTVTSAQKNPTAFYLCASSIRTGVESYEQFFGPGTRLTVL.

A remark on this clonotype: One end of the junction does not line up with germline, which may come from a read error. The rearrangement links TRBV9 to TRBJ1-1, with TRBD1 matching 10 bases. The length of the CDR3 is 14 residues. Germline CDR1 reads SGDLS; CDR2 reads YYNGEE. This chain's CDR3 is CASSLDRGSSDAFF. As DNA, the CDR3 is TGTGCCAGCAGCTTGGACAGGGGGAGTTCTGATGCTTTCTTT. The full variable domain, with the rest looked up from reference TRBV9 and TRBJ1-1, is DSGVTQTPKHLITATGQRVTLRCSPRSGDLSVYWYQQSLDQGLQFLIQYYNGEERAKGNILERFSAQQFPDLHSELNLSSLELGDSALYFCASSLDRGSSDAFFGQGTRLTVV.

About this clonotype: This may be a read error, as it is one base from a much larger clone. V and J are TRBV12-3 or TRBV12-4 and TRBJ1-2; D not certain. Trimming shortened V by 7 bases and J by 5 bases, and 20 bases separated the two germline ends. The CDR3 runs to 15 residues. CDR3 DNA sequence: TGTGCCAGCACACCCTCTACCGACTACCGATATGGCTACACCTTC. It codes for CASTPSTDYRYGYTF.

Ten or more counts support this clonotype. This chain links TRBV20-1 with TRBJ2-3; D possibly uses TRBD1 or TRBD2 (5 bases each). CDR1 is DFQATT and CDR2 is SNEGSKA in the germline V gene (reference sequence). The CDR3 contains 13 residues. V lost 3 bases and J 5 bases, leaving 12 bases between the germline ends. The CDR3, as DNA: TGCAGTGCTAGGGGGCGGGCTGGAGATACGCAGTATTTT. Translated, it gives CSARGRAGDTQYF.

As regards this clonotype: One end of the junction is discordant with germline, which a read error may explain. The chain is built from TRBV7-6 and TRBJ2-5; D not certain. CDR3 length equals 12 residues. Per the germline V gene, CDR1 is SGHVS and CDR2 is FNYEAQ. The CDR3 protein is CASSLAQGSEWF. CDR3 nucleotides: TGTGCCAGCAGCTTAGCGCAAGGGTCCGAGTGGTTT.

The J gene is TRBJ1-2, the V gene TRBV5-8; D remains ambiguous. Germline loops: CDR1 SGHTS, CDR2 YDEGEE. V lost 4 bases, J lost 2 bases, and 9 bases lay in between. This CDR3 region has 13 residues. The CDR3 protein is CASSGARNYGYTF. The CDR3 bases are TGTGCCAGCAGCGGAGCCCGAAACTATGGCTACACCTTC.

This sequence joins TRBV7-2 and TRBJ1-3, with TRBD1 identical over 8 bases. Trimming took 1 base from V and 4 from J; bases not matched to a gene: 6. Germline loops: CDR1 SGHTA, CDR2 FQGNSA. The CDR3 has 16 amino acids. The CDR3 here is CASSLEQGAPGNTIYF. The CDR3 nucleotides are TGTGCCAGCAGCTTAGAGCAGGGGGCGCCGGGAAACACCATATATTTT. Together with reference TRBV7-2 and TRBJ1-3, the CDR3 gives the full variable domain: GAGVSQSPSNKVTEKGKDVELRCDPISGHTALYWYRQSLGQGLEFLIYFQGNSAPDKSGLPSDRFSAERTGGSVSTLTIQRTQQEDSAVYLCASSLEQGAPGNTIYFGEGSWLTVV.

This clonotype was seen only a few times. The CDR3 DNA is TGTGCCAGTAGTATAGTGGGGACTCAAGAGACCCAGTACTTC. Its translation is CASSIVGTQETQYF. The chain uses TRBV19 and TRBJ2-5; weak D call: TRBD2 (6 bases). Per germline, CDR1 LNHDA and CDR2 SQIVND (reference sequence). The CDR3 spans 14 residues. Trimming pared 1 base from V and 2 bases from J, leaving 8 bases between. Looking up the rest from reference TRBV19 and TRBJ2-5 gives the full variable domain: DGGITQSPKYLFRKEGQNVTLSCEQNLNHDAMYWYRQDPGQGLRLIYYSQIVNDFQKGDIAEGYSVSREKKESFPLTVTSAQKNPTAFYLCASSIVGTQETQYFGPGTRLLVL.

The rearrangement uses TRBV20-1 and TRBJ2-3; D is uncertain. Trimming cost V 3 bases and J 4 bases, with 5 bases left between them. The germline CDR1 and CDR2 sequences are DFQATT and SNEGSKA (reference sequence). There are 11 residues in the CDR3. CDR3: CSASLADTQYF. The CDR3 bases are TGCAGTGCTAGTTTGGCAGATACGCAGTATTTT.